This T cell receptor beta chain was captured in a study of shared clonotypes between healthy human individuals (dated by TCRdb to the early 2020s). Study-level background: A few men and a couple of women, aged 18 to 49 years, made up the cohort. The study deeply sequenced blood TCR repertoires of five healthy adults to estimate repertoire size and the extent of clonotype sharing between individuals. To increase sequencing depth and limit assay-specific biases, TCR repertoire library preparation and sequencing were carried out by different laboratories using diverse techniques. Each donor's leukapheresis produced roughly between about 0.9 and 9.5 billion PBMCs.

Using the deep immunoSEQ assay, TCR CDR3 regions were amplified from genomic DNA by multiplex PCR. For each cell subset, the extracted genomic DNA was distributed evenly across all wells of several immunoSEQ 96-well plates, and each plate served as one replicate. Each replicate PCR for unsorted PBMC received roughly 300 ng genomic DNA, equal to 30,000 to 35,000 T cell genomes. Unsorted PBMC genomic DNA was sequenced across ten immunoSEQ deep assay plates. Purified libraries were measured with a Qubit 3.0 fluorometer, size-checked on a Bioanalyzer 2100, and measured again with the KAPA Library Quantification kit. Every immunoSEQ 96-well plate was sequenced on a separate single-read 150-cycle Illumina NextSeq 550 flow cell. The paper's data handling went like this. The immunoSEQ output contained only junctional sequences without quality scores, so filtering could not match that applied to full-length reads. Sequences were annotated with PyIR, a Python wrapper for IgBLAST v1.9, using IMGT germline references to assign V/J genes and CDR3. Reads with weak V/J assignments (E-value above 1e-6), missing CDR3, stop codons, out-of-frame junctions, or ambiguous translated residues were removed. V3J clonotypes were defined as sequences sharing the same inferred V gene, J gene, and CDR3 amino acid sequence. The percentage overlap between two repertoires was calculated by dividing the number of shared unique clonotypes by the size of the smaller repertoire. Repertoire richness was assessed with RTK rarefaction, the Chao1 estimator, and Recon v2.1 estimates of unobserved clonotypes. The table was pulled from immuneACCESS by TCRdb, which kept in-frame rearrangements only. Such tables lose some clones; where checked, under half of the loss comes from unresolved V genes, and the rest has no known cause. The DNA gave D and trimming, while V, J and clone size come from that table. For this sample there are fewer than 600,000 clones; over 60% appear just once. The ten largest clonotypes hold around 12% of the sample.

As for this clone: The specificity of this receptor is unknown. Per-base qualities were not stored, and no clone one base away is much larger. The same CDR3 is also encoded by other DNA sequences in this sample.

The CDR3 covers 15 residues, taking in both the cysteine and the phenylalanine. Just CDR3 DNA is preserved here, 45 bases in frame from base 1. CDR1 MGHRA and CDR2 YSYEKL are derived from the germline V gene. A distance of 19 bases separates the germline ends of V and J, which lose 0 bases and 11 bases respectively. Donors were healthy HIV-negative adults with no recently reported acute infections or vaccinations. All donors were Caucasian adults living in Nashville, Tennessee, USA. In the unsorted samples, 70 million to 90 million PBMCs were counted, and genomic DNA was extracted using the QIAamp DNA Blood Mini kit. Blood was obtained by leukapheresis, after which PBMCs were separated by Ficoll-Histopaque density gradient centrifugation and cryopreserved in liquid nitrogen vapor phase. Here is what the overall study found, with its caveats: Based on pairwise subsampling, the degree of clonotype sharing among donors was expected to be affected by sequencing depth. The genetic and exposure-history diversity represented was limited by the small number of donors. Sampling was limited to blood, and TCR repertoires in tissue likely differ from TCR repertoires in blood.

The chain employs TRBV4-1 and TRBJ1-2; a weak D assignment points to TRBD1 (6 bases agree). The sample comprised PBMCs. The source is a woman in her 40s in good health. Some clones in this sample may be carry-over from other donors' samples. CDR3 loop: CASSQDLGGRLGYTF. At the DNA level, the sequence is TGCGCCAGCAGCCAAGATCTCGGGGGGCGACTTGGTTACACCTTC.